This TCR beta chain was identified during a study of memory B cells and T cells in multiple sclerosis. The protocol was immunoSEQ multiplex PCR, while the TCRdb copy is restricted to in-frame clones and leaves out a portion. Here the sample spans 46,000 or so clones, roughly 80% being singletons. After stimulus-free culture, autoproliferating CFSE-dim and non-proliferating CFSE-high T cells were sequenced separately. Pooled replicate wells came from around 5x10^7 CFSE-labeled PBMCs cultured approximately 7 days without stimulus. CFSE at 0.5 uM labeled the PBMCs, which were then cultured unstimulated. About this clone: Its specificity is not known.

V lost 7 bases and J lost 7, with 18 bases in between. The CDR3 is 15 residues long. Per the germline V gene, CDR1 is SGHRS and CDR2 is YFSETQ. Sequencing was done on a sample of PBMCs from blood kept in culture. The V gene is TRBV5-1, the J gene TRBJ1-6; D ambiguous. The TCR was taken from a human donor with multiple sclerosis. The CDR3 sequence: CASRRSSDENSPLHF. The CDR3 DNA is TGCGCCAGCCGCAGATCTTCCGACGAGAATTCACCCCTCCACTTT.